Following are 31 T cell receptor beta chains from one sample sequenced in a study of T cell repertoires in cytomegalovirus infection. These receptors lack a known antigen. TCRdb reanalysed the reads using MiXCR and keeps one entry per CDR3 protein. This table has some 560,000 distinct CDR3 sequences, 40% appearing once. The sequencing here drew on cultured PBMCs, taken from culture after CMV antigen stimulation. These receptors were collected from a human donor in good health (CMV status not recorded). Some clones in this sample may be carry-over from other donors' samples.

Worth noting for this clonotype: One end of the junction is discordant with germline, which a read error may explain. The V and J genes are TRBV10-3 and TRBJ2-3; D is unresolved. CDR1 and CDR2 (germline): ENHRY, SYGVKD. The CDR3 sequence is 14 residues long. CDR3 protein: CAISDPSQGGPSSF. CDR3 DNA: TGTGCCATCAGTGATCCCTCTCAAGGCGGTCCCAGTAGTTTT.

This clonotype appeared a few times. V usage is TRBV2 and J usage is TRBJ2-3; D gene unclear. In germline, CDR1 is SNHLY, CDR2 FYNNEI. The V end lost 10 bases, the J end lost 6 bases, and 11 bases lay between the germline ends. CDR3 length: 11 residues. In DNA, the CDR3 is TGTGCCACATGGGGAATGGATACGCAGTATTTT. It encodes CATWGMDTQYF.

This clonotype was observed many times. This sequence joins TRBV7-2 and TRBJ2-5; D remains ambiguous. V dropped 5 bases and J dropped 5 bases, with 9 bases sitting between them. This CDR3 is 12 amino acids long. Germline CDR1 SGHTA, CDR2 FQGNSA. CDR3 sequence reads: CASSQSRETQYF. CDR3 in DNA: TGTGCCAGCAGCCAGTCTAGGGAGACCCAGTACTTC.

This clonotype has more than one count but fewer than ten. The V and J genes are TRBV11-2 and TRBJ2-5, with no clear D. This CDR3 is built from 11 residues. V was shortened by 5 bases and J by 7 bases, with 8 bases between the two germline ends. Germline V gene lookup returns CDR1 SGHAT and CDR2 FQNNGV. The chain's CDR3 is CASSTRTTQYF. DNA for the CDR3: TGTGCCAGCAGCACCCGGACGACCCAGTACTTC.

This clonotype was seen more than once but under ten times. The chain couples TRBV18 to TRBJ2-2, with a weak D call TRBD2 (5 bases). The CDR3 has 16 residues. CDR1 is KGHSH, CDR2 LQKENI, per germline. The ends were cut back, 3 bases at V and 1 base at J, with 12 bases in the middle. The chain's CDR3 is CASSPNPDWNTGELFF. The CDR3 DNA is TGTGCCAGCTCACCCAACCCGGACTGGAACACCGGGGAGCTGTTTTTT.

The gene calls are TRBV20-1 and TRBJ2-3, with a weak D call TRBD2 (6 bases). Germline values: CDR1 DFQATT, CDR2 SNEGSKA (reference sequence). V lost 2 bases and J 5 bases, leaving 14 bases between the germline ends. CDR3 length: 14 residues. This CDR3 reads CSARKEGPRDTQYF. In DNA, the CDR3 is TGCAGTGCTAGAAAGGAGGGCCCTAGAGATACGCAGTATTTT.

This clonotype occurred a few times. The chain uses TRBV6-8 and TRBJ2-1, with D maybe TRBD2 (5 bases). CDR3 length equals 14 residues. Germline V gene sequence: CDR1 MNHGY, CDR2 SAAAGT. Deletions cut 7 bases from V and 2 bases from J, with 12 bases between. CDR3 sequence: CASTRESAYNEQFF. CDR3 DNA: TGTGCCAGCACGAGGGAGAGCGCCTACAATGAGCAGTTCTTC.

This clonotype was recorded many times. The genes are TRBV10-2 and TRBJ2-4, with D possibly being TRBD2 (5 bases). The CDR3 covers 15 residues. V was trimmed by 8 bases and J by 2 bases, leaving 16 bases between them. Germline V gene sequence: CDR1 WSHSY, CDR2 SAAADI. CDR3 in amino acids: CASLLRDGPKNIQYF. CDR3 coding DNA: TGCGCCAGCCTCTTGAGGGATGGGCCCAAAAACATTCAGTACTTC.

This clonotype was counted only a few times. The rearrangement links TRBV7-9 to TRBJ2-5; 11 bases agree with TRBD2. The CDR3 totals 17 residues. V shed 5 bases, J shed 4 bases, and the junction held 12 bases outside the gene matches. Germline loops: CDR1 SEHNR, CDR2 FQNEAQ (reference sequence). CDR3 residues: CASSRWASGRRGETQYF. Written as DNA, the CDR3 is TGTGCCAGCAGCCGGTGGGCTAGCGGGAGGAGGGGAGAGACCCAGTACTTC.

This chain joins TRBV5-6 and TRBJ2-1; 7 bases are shared with TRBD1. The V and J ends lost 6 bases and 15 bases, in that order; junction bases with no gene match: 18. The CDR3 has 14 amino acids. Germline CDR1 reads SGHDT; CDR2 reads YYEEEE. This CDR3 is CASTLGTALKLGFF. The DNA for the CDR3 is TGTGCCAGCACCCTTGGGACAGCGCTCAAACTGGGGTTCTTC.

This rearrangement joins TRBV7-6 to TRBJ1-1; D not resolved. This CDR3 contains 12 residues. Germline V lookup: CDR1 SGHVS, CDR2 FNYEAQ. The germline V and J ends were trimmed by 3 bases and 6 bases, with 8 bases remaining between them. In nucleotides, the CDR3 is TGTGCCAGCAGCTTCCATGGCCCTGAAGCTTTCTTT. Its protein is CASSFHGPEAFF.

The genes are TRBV6-2 or TRBV6-3 and TRBJ2-1, with TRBD2 matching over 8 bases. Germline lookup yields CDR1 MNHEY and CDR2 SVGEGT. The CDR3 spans 14 residues. Trimming cost V 10 bases and J 4 bases; bases outside gene matches: 9. CDR3 protein: CATRRTSSYNEQFF. CDR3 DNA: TGTGCCACCAGAAGGACTAGCAGTTACAATGAGCAGTTCTTC.

V gene TRBV6-1 combines with J gene TRBJ2-7; 11 nucleotides line up with TRBD2. CDR3 length equals 16 residues. Germline CDR1 and CDR2: MNHNS and SASEGT. The V segment lost 7 bases and the J segment 5 bases; nucleotides outside the gene matches: 13. The CDR3 protein is CASKLAGARSFDEQYF. CDR3 bases: TGTGCCAGCAAACTAGCGGGAGCTAGATCCTTTGACGAGCAGTACTTC.

Only a few counts were recorded for this clonotype. The chain links TRBV11-2 to TRBJ2-6, with D unclear. The CDR3 is 19 amino acids. Germline V gives CDR1 SGHAT, CDR2 FQNNGV. Trimming removed 4 bases at V and 0 bases at J, with 19 bases between. The CDR3 DNA follows: TGTGCCAGCAGCTCTATTTCGCGGCAGTGGAGCTCTGGGGCCAACGTCCTGACTTTC. Protein product: CASSSISRQWSSGANVLTF.

The CDR3 DNA sequence: TGTGCCAGCAGTGACAGCCTGAACCAGCCCCAGCATTTT. Translation: CASSDSLNQPQHF. The chain has TRBV6-5 and TRBJ1-5, with TRBD1 as a possible D gene (5 bases). CDR3 length: 13 amino acids. Germline CDR1 MNHEY, CDR2 SVGAGI. Trimming removed 5 bases from V and 7 bases from J, with 12 bases in between.

The count of this clonotype is one. The V call is TRBV25-1, the J call TRBJ2-3; no firm D call. Trimming took off 0 bases at V and 1 base at J, with 2 bases between the two ends. The length of the CDR3 is 13 residues. CDR1 is MGHDK and CDR2 is SYGVNS in the germline V gene. The CDR3 DNA sequence: TGTGCCAGCAGTGAATATCGCACAGATACGCAGTATTTT. Translated: CASSEYRTDTQYF. Complete variable domain (other parts from reference TRBV25-1 and TRBJ2-3): EADIYQTPRYLVIGTGKKITLECSQTMGHDKMYWYQQDPGMELHLIHYSYGVNSTEKGDLSSESTVSRIRTEHFPLTLESARPSHTSQYLCASSEYRTDTQYFGPGTRLTVL.

V gene TRBV7-2 combines with J gene TRBJ2-7, with 11 bases matching TRBD2. The junction had 9 bases not matched to a gene; V was cut back by 5 bases and J by 6 bases. This CDR3 is 15 amino acids long. Germline CDR1 SGHTA, CDR2 FQGNSA. The CDR3 nucleotides are TGTGCCAGCAGCGCAAGACTAGCGGGATCTGGCGAGCAGTACTTC. It yields the protein CASSARLAGSGEQYF.

The chain combines TRBV4-1 with TRBJ2-1; TRBD1 matches 9 bases. The CDR3 length is 16 residues. CDR1 MGHRA and CDR2 YSYEKL come from the germline V gene. The V segment lost 4 bases and the J segment 9 bases; nucleotides outside the gene matches: 13. The CDR3 sequence is CASSPRSGTGIGEQFF. DNA of the CDR3: TGCGCCAGCAGCCCCCGATCCGGGACAGGGATCGGTGAGCAGTTCTTC.

The genes are TRBV7-6 and TRBJ2-5, with 8 bases fitting TRBD1. With 5 bases clipped from V and 6 bases from J, the junction kept 5 bases outside the gene matches. Germline V gene data show CDR1 as SGHVS and CDR2 as FNYEAQ. This CDR3 spans 13 amino acids. The CDR3 DNA is TGTGCCAGCAGCGGACAGGGTAGGAAGACCCAGTACTTC. This sequence encodes CASSGQGRKTQYF. The complete variable domain, with remaining parts taken from reference TRBV7-6 and TRBJ2-5, reads GAGVSQSPRYKVTKRGQDVALRCDPISGHVSLYWYRQALGQGPEFLTYFNYEAQQDKSGLPNDRFSAERPEGSISTLTIQRTEQRDSAMYRCASSGQGRKTQYFGPGTRLLVL.

This sequence joins TRBV5-6 and TRBJ2-7, with 10 bases aligning to TRBD2. V gave up 8 bases and J gave up 7 bases; unmatched junction bases: 9. The CDR3 runs to 13 residues. Germline V gene lookup returns CDR1 SGHDT and CDR2 YYEEEE. The CDR3 nucleotides are TGTGCCAGTGAGATAGGGACTAGCGCAGAGCAGTACTTC. Protein: CASEIGTSAEQYF. The full variable domain, completed using reference TRBV5-6 and TRBJ2-7, is DAGVTQSPTHLIKTRGQQVTLRCSPKSGHDTVSWYQQALGQGPQFIFQYYEEEERQRGNFPDRFSGHQFPNYSSELNVNALLLGDSALYLCASEIGTSAEQYFGPGTRLTVT.

The chain combines TRBV12-5 with TRBJ2-3; no reliable D call. The length of the CDR3 is 13 residues. Trimming removed 1 base from V and 0 bases from J, with 2 bases in between. CDR1 is LGHNT, CDR2 FRNRAP, per germline. The CDR3 loop reads CASGLGSTDTQYF. The CDR3 bases are TGTGCTAGTGGTTTGGGAAGCACAGATACGCAGTATTTT.

This clonotype was observed a handful of times. The chain employs TRBV7-2 and TRBJ2-7, with unresolved D. Germline CDR1 reads SGHTA; CDR2 reads FQGNSA. The CDR3 consists of 13 residues. V dropped 4 bases and J dropped 3 bases, with 10 bases sitting between them. CDR3 sequence reads: CASSSTALYEQYF. The CDR3 DNA is TGTGCCAGCAGCTCCACCGCCCTCTACGAGCAGTACTTC. Full variable domain (outside the CDR3, taken from reference TRBV7-2 and TRBJ2-7): GAGVSQSPSNKVTEKGKDVELRCDPISGHTALYWYRQSLGQGLEFLIYFQGNSAPDKSGLPSDRFSAERTGGSVSTLTIQRTQQEDSAVYLCASSSTALYEQYFGPGTRLTVT.

The V gene is TRBV27, the J gene TRBJ2-1; D remains unclear. Between the trimmed V and J ends, which lost 7 bases and 8 bases, there was a span of 15 bases. Looked up from germline, CDR1 is MNHEY and CDR2 is SMNVEV (reference sequence). The CDR3 has 13 residues. CDR3 nucleotides: TGTGCCAGCACCTTGACCCGACGTCATGAGCAGTTCTTC. Residues: CASTLTRRHEQFF.

The chain couples TRBV2 to TRBJ1-1, with D perhaps matching TRBD1 (5 bases). V lost 8 bases, J lost 0 bases, and 13 bases lay in between. Germline V CDR1 and CDR2: SNHLY, FYNNEI. The CDR3 runs to 14 residues. CDR3 DNA: TGTGCCAGCGCGTTCGGGGCCATGAACACTGAAGCTTTCTTT. Amino acids: CASAFGAMNTEAFF.

The genes are TRBV18 and TRBJ1-3, with 7 nucleotides matching TRBD1. There are 15 residues in the CDR3. Germline lookup yields CDR1 KGHSH and CDR2 LQKENI. After removal of 5 bases from V and 0 bases from J, the junction contained 4 bases not matched to a gene. The CDR3 loop reads CASSGDSRSGNTIYF. CDR3 sequence (DNA): TGTGCCAGCTCAGGGGACAGCCGCTCTGGAAACACCATATATTTT.

The chain couples TRBV10-3 to TRBJ2-2; maybe TRBD2 (6 bases). Germline CDR1 reads ENHRY; CDR2 reads SYGVKD. V gave up 3 bases and J gave up 6 bases, with 17 bases separating them. The CDR3 totals 16 residues. The DNA for the CDR3 is TGTGCCATCAGTGAAAGGGGAGGAATTGACGCCGGGGAGCTGTTTTTT. This encodes CAISERGGIDAGELFF.

The genes are TRBV4-1 and TRBJ1-6; D is possibly TRBD1 (6 bases). The CDR3 is made up of 16 amino acids. Germline-derived CDR1 and CDR2 are MGHRA and YSYEKL. Trimming left V 6 bases short and J 8 bases short, with 20 bases between. The CDR3 loop is CASRHPGRDKYSPLHF. The CDR3 DNA is TGCGCCAGCAGACACCCGGGTAGGGACAAGTATTCACCCCTCCACTTT.

The V and J genes are TRBV12-3 or TRBV12-4 and TRBJ2-2; 8 bases fit TRBD2. The CDR3 runs 17 residues. J lost 2 bases, V lost 7 bases, and 12 bases had no gene match. The CDR3 nucleotides read TGTGCCAGCATCCTACTCCCGGGGGGGCTCAACACCGGGGAGCTGTTTTTT. Translating gives CASILLPGGLNTGELFF.

This clonotype was seen more than once but under ten times. V gene TRBV7-2 combines with J gene TRBJ2-1; the match to TRBD1 covers 10 bases. The germline gives CDR1 SGHTA, CDR2 FQGNSA. The V segment lost 5 bases and the J segment 4 bases; nucleotides outside the gene matches: 5. CDR3 length: 15 residues. The DNA for the CDR3 is TGTGCCAGCAGCCGACAGGGGGCGCAGTACAATGAGCAGTTCTTC. Translating gives CASSRQGAQYNEQFF.

Many counts were recorded for this clonotype. The chain is built from TRBV7-2 and TRBJ2-5, with 8 bases identical to TRBD2. This CDR3 has 15 amino acids. The junction had 11 bases not matched to a gene; V was cut back by 1 base and J by 10 bases. The germline gives CDR1 SGHTA, CDR2 FQGNSA. The CDR3 region is CASSLVAGLASIQYF. The DNA for the CDR3 is TGTGCCAGCAGCTTAGTCGCAGGACTAGCTTCGATCCAGTACTTC.

The rearrangement joins TRBV28 to TRBJ2-7; 9 bases align to TRBD2. The length of the CDR3 is 15 residues. Trimming cost V 6 bases and J 3 bases; bases outside gene matches: 9. Germline V lookup: CDR1 MDHEN, CDR2 SYDVKM. CDR3 residues: CASSPNSGGFYEQYF. CDR3 nucleotide sequence: TGTGCCAGCAGCCCTAATAGCGGGGGATTCTACGAGCAGTACTTC. Looking up the rest from reference TRBV28 and TRBJ2-7 gives the full variable domain: DVKVTQSSRYLVKRTGEKVFLECVQDMDHENMFWYRQDPGLGLRLIYFSYDVKMKEKGDIPEGYSVSREKKERFSLILESASTNQTSMYLCASSPNSGGFYEQYFGPGTRLTVT.